A selection of T cell receptor beta chains follows, all from one sample in a study of T cell responses to AZD1222 COVID-19 vaccine. TCRdb's table, derived via immunoSEQ multiplex PCR, lists solely in-frame clones and lacks some. The table records 120,000 or so clones, 92% of them present only once. The sequences come from peripheral blood, collected 28 days after the second AZD1222 dose. The origin of the receptors is an adult who received the AZD1222 COVID-19 vaccine. Both conserved end residues are part of each CDR3. Each record gives: J gene, V gene, CDR3 length, D gene, clone size, CDR3 DNA, CDR3 protein. The D gene is left open where the match is weak. Clone size is given for some rows only: seen once, a few or many times, or a class if the clone is expanded.

TRBJ1-1	TRBV6-5	14	.	.	TGTGCCAGCAGGCCGGTACACCCGAACACTGAAGCTTTCTTT	CASRPVHPNTEAFF
TRBJ2-1	TRBV18	15	.	.	TGTGCCAGCTCACTCTACGGGGAAAGTGGCAATGAGCAGTTCTTC	CASSLYGESGNEQFF
TRBJ2-5	TRBV28	15	.	.	TGTGCCAGCAGTTCAACCACGGGGGGCGGGGAGACCCAGTACTTC	CASSSTTGGGETQYF
TRBJ1-2	TRBV5-1	14	.	.	TGCGCCAGCAGCTTGCAGGGGCCCGGCTATGGCTACACCTTC	CASSLQGPGYGYTF
TRBJ2-3	TRBV25-1	16	TRBD1	once	TGTGCCAGTCTACTGACCAGGACAGGCTACCCAGATACGCAGTATTTT	CASLLTRTGYPDTQYF
TRBJ1-1	TRBV28	13	.	.	TGTGCCAGCAGTTCCTCAGGGAGGGCTGAAGCTTTCTTT	CASSSSGRAEAFF
TRBJ1-1	TRBV5-1	14	.	.	TGCGCCAGCAGCTTAAGGGGACTCAACACTGAAGCTTTCTTT	CASSLRGLNTEAFF
TRBJ1-2	TRBV19	13	.	.	TGTGCCAGTAGTATGAGGGGAAACTATGGCTACACCTTC	CASSMRGNYGYTF
TRBJ1-2	TRBV28	12	.	.	TGTGCGGGTTACGGCAGGGACTCTGGCTACACCTTC	CAGYGRDSGYTF
TRBJ1-2	TRBV7-2	16	TRBD1	.	TGTGCCAGCAGCCAATATACGGGACAGGGGGGCTATGGCTACACCTTC	CASSQYTGQGGYGYTF
TRBJ2-7	TRBV19	13	.	.	TGTGCCAGTAGTATAGATAAGAGGAACGAGCAGTACTTC	CASSIDKRNEQYF
TRBJ2-7	TRBV7-9	14	.	.	TGTGCCAGCAGCTTACAATCGGCAAGTTACGAGCAGTACTTC	CASSLQSASYEQYF
TRBJ2-5	TRBV19	14	TRBD2	.	TGTGCCAGTAGTATGGTAACGGGGGGTGAGACCCAGTACTTC	CASSMVTGGETQYF
TRBJ2-7	TRBV4-2	13	.	few	TGTGCCAGCAGTCCGACAGAGTCCTACGAGCAGTACTTC	CASSPTESYEQYF
TRBJ1-1	TRBV11-3	13	.	.	TGTGCCAGCAGCTTAGTGTCCGACGGGAAGGCTTTCTTT	CASSLVSDGKAFF
TRBJ2-3	TRBV3-1/TRBV3-2	14	.	.	TGTGCCAGCAGCCAAGATTGGGGGACAGATACGCAGTATTTT	CASSQDWGTDTQYF
TRBJ1-2	TRBV15	13	.	.	TGTGCCACGGGGGTAGGGTATTCCTATGGCTACACCTTC	CATGVGYSYGYTF
TRBJ2-5	TRBV7-9	15	TRBD2	.	TGTGCCAGCAGCTACACTAGCGGGGTTGCAGAGACCCAGTACTTC	CASSYTSGVAETQYF
TRBJ2-6	TRBV19	17	.	.	TGTGCCAGTAGTTCTCCAGGGGCCCCTGGAGGGGCCAACGTCCTGACTTTC	CASSSPGAPGGANVLTF
TRBJ1-1	TRBV6-5	14	.	.	TGTGCCAGCCATGGCTCGAGGGGAGGCACTGAAGCTTTCTTT	CASHGSRGGTEAFF
TRBJ1-4	TRBV6-5	14	TRBD1	.	TGTGCCAGCACCCGACAGGGGGGAAATGAAAAACTGTTTTTT	CASTRQGGNEKLFF
TRBJ1-5	TRBV18	13	.	.	TGTGCCAGCTCACCCCAGGACTCAGGGCCCCAGCATTTT	CASSPQDSGPQHF
TRBJ1-1	TRBV28	13	TRBD1	.	TGTGCCAGCAGTTCCGGGACAGACACTGAAGCTTTCTTT	CASSSGTDTEAFF
TRBJ1-1	TRBV10-1	14	.	.	TGCGCCAGCAGTGAGGGGGCGCGGGACACTGAAGCTTTCTTT	CASSEGARDTEAFF
TRBJ2-1	TRBV19	14	TRBD2	.	TGTGCCAGTAGGGAGAGCGGGAGTGTCTATGAGCAGTTCTTC	CASRESGSVYEQFF
TRBJ1-5	TRBV7-2	15	.	once	TGTGCCAGCAGCCAAGGCCTTTGGGGCAATCAGCCCCAGCATTTT	CASSQGLWGNQPQHF
TRBJ2-4	TRBV19	14	.	.	TGTGCCAGTCAGCAGGGAACGGCCAAAAACATTCAGTACTTC	CASQQGTAKNIQYF
TRBJ1-5	TRBV19	15	.	.	TGTGCCAGTAGTCGTGGGCCCCAAAACAATCAGCCCCAGCATTTT	CASSRGPQNNQPQHF
TRBJ1-1	TRBV12-3/TRBV12-4	13	.	.	TGTGCCAGCAGTTCCCGGGGGAACACTGAAGCTTTCTTT	CASSSRGNTEAFF
TRBJ1-1	TRBV11-2	14	.	.	TGTGCCAGCAGCTTAGATCTGGGGAACACTGAAGCTTTCTTT	CASSLDLGNTEAFF
TRBJ1-6	TRBV2	12	.	.	TGTGCCAGCAGTGAAAGGCCCTCACCCCTCCACTTT	CASSERPSPLHF
TRBJ2-7	TRBV29-1	11	.	.	TGCAGCGTTGGTCAGGGTAGCGAGCAGTACTTC	CSVGQGSEQYF
TRBJ2-3	TRBV4-1	15	.	.	TGCGCCAGCAGCCAAGTGTCAGGGGGCACAGATACGCAGTATTTT	CASSQVSGGTDTQYF
TRBJ2-5	TRBV11-2	13	.	.	TGTGCCAGCAGCCCCCCCTCCGGAGAGACCCAGTACTTC	CASSPPSGETQYF
TRBJ2-7	TRBV7-9	16	.	.	TGTGCCAGCAGTCCTCAGGAGGGACCCACCTACTACGAGCAGTACTTC	CASSPQEGPTYYEQYF
TRBJ2-1	TRBV24-1	16	TRBD2	.	TGTGCCACCAGTGATTCAGCGGGAGAGCTCTACAATGAGCAGTTCTTC	CATSDSAGELYNEQFF
TRBJ1-4	TRBV7-2	14	.	.	TGTGCCAGCAGCCCGACCCCAGCAAACCAAAAACTGTTTTTT	CASSPTPANQKLFF
TRBJ1-3	TRBV19	19	.	once	TGTGCCAGTAGGCCTAGCGGCGGGGCCGCTAATTTCTCTGGAAACACCATATATTTT	CASRPSGGAANFSGNTIYF
TRBJ1-2	TRBV3-1/TRBV3-2	13	TRBD1	.	TGTGCCAGCAGCCTGGAACAGGGGGCTGGCTACACCTTC	CASSLEQGAGYTF
TRBJ2-3	TRBV6-5	15	.	once	TGTGCCAGCAGGGGGGGCATTACAAGCACAGATACGCAGTATTTT	CASRGGITSTDTQYF
TRBJ2-1	TRBV13	12	.	.	TGTGCCAGCAGCTTAGGCCCTAGCCCTCAGTTCTTC	CASSLGPSPQFF
TRBJ1-3	TRBV2	12	.	.	TGTGCCAGCAGTGCGGATGTATACACCATATATTTT	CASSADVYTIYF